The 26 T cell receptor beta chains in this list originate from one sample, sequenced in a study of shared clonotypes between healthy human individuals (dated by TCRdb to the early 2020s). Library preparation used the immunoSEQ multiplex PCR assay. What TCRdb holds here is the immuneACCESS table cut down to in-frame rearrangements. Part of the clones is not present; checked against another copy, under half of the missing clones reflect an unresolved V gene, and the others are unexplained. Counted in this sample were about 520,000 clones; approximately 94% of them appeared once. The leading ten clones occupy about 0.064% of the sample. Sequences were obtained from naive CD4+ T cells sorted from blood. In light of the paper, this sample's cell subset or site label describes: CD45RA+ positively selected. The origin of the receptors is a woman aged 25 to 39 in good health.

The chain joins TRBV7-2 to TRBJ1-2; 8 bases match TRBD1. The junction had 9 bases not matched to a gene; V was cut back by 5 bases and J by 4 bases. This CDR3 is built from 15 residues. Germline CDR1 and CDR2: SGHTA and FQGNSA. The DNA of the CDR3 is TGTGCCAGCAGCCCGATGGGGACAGGAAGCTATGGCTACACCTTC. This codes for CASSPMGTGSYGYTF.

This clone was observed once. V usage is TRBV6-5 and J usage is TRBJ1-1; D remains unclear. The CDR3 is 15 residues long. Germline-derived CDR1 and CDR2 are MNHEY and SVGAGI. Trimming pared 5 bases from V and 0 bases from J, leaving 13 bases between. CDR3 in amino acids: CASSTLYHMNTEAFF. The DNA of the CDR3 is TGTGCCAGCAGTACATTATATCACATGAACACTGAAGCTTTCTTT.

The J gene is TRBJ2-5, the V gene TRBV12-5, with D perhaps matching TRBD1 (6 bases). The last part of the DNA fits TRBJ2-7 better; the J call may be wrong. In germline, CDR1 is LGHNT, CDR2 FRNRAP. The CDR3 extends over 13 amino acids. The chain's CDR3 is CASGRDTWGEQYF. The CDR3 DNA is TGTGCTAGTGGCCGGGACACATGGGGCGAGCAGTACTTC.

The chain recombines TRBV27 with TRBJ1-5; D is unresolved. Germline CDR1 MNHEY, CDR2 SMNVEV (reference sequence). CDR3 size: 12 residues. Trimming left V 6 bases short and J 7 bases short, with 10 bases between. The CDR3 DNA sequence: TGTGCCAGCAGCGGTCGGAGCCAGCCCCAGCATTTT. Its translation: CASSGRSQPQHF.

The rearrangement uses TRBV19 and TRBJ1-4; 9 nucleotides agree with TRBD1. The CDR3 length is 14 residues. Germline-derived CDR1 and CDR2 are LNHDA and SQIVND (reference sequence). With V trimmed by 5 bases and J by 10 bases, 8 bases remained unmatched. The CDR3 spells CASSGTGGGGKLFF. CDR3 in DNA: TGTGCCAGTAGTGGTACAGGGGGCGGGGGAAAACTGTTTTTT.

As regards this clone: This specimen includes other DNA sequences encoding the same CDR3. The chain joins TRBV28 to TRBJ1-5; D is uncertain. CDR1 and CDR2 (germline): MDHEN, SYDVKM. The CDR3 is 12 residues long. V was shortened by 3 bases and J by 7 bases, with 7 bases between the two germline ends. The CDR3 region is CASSLSGQPQHF. CDR3 DNA sequence: TGTGCCAGCAGTTTGTCCGGACAGCCCCAGCATTTT.

As for this clone: The sample contains more than one DNA sequence encoding this CDR3. CDR3 sequence: CASSLVAGSYNEQFF. In nucleotides, the CDR3 is TGCGCCAGCAGCTTGGTGGCGGGCTCCTACAATGAGCAGTTCTTC. The chain has TRBV5-1 and TRBJ2-1; perhaps TRBD2 as D (5 bases). The length of the CDR3 is 15 residues. The germline CDR1 and CDR2 sequences are SGHRS and YFSETQ. Trimming took off 0 bases at V and 0 bases at J, with 7 bases between the two ends. Looking up the rest from reference TRBV5-1 and TRBJ2-1 gives the full variable domain: KAGVTQTPRYLIKTRGQQVTLSCSPISGHRSVSWYQQTPGQGLQFLFEYFSETQRNKGNFPGRFSGRQFSNSRSEMNVSTLELGDSALYLCASSLVAGSYNEQFFGPGTRLTVL.

This rearrangement joins TRBV19 to TRBJ2-5; D call uncertain. CDR1 is LNHDA and CDR2 is SQIVND in the germline V gene (reference sequence). V was shortened by 7 bases and J by 1 base, with 10 bases between the two germline ends. This CDR3 has 13 amino acids. The CDR3 DNA follows: TGTGCCAGTACCATCGGCGGCCAAGAGACCCAGTACTTC. As protein: CASTIGGQETQYF.

The chain couples TRBV18 to TRBJ1-1; 10 nucleotides line up with TRBD1. CDR3 length: 16 residues. Germline V gene data show CDR1 as KGHSH and CDR2 as LQKENI. After removal of 2 bases from V and 6 bases from J, the junction contained 9 bases not matched to a gene. CDR3 nucleotides: TGTGCCAGCTCACCAACAACGGGACAGGGGCATGCTGAAGCTTTCTTT. It codes for CASSPTTGQGHAEAFF.

The chain uses TRBV12-5 and TRBJ1-2; D might be TRBD1 (5 bases). The V end was cut by 4 bases, the J end by 1 base, with 7 bases between. The CDR3 has 13 residues. Germline-derived CDR1 and CDR2 are LGHNT and FRNRAP. The CDR3 nucleotides are TGTGCTAGTGGTTGGGACGGTAACTATGGCTACACCTTC. It translates to CASGWDGNYGYTF.

The chain carries TRBV5-1 and TRBJ2-1, with 8 bases identical to TRBD2. The CDR3 has 15 amino acids. Trimming took 0 bases from V and 8 from J; bases not matched to a gene: 7. Germline CDR1 reads SGHRS; CDR2 reads YFSETQ. The CDR3 DNA is TGCGCCAGCAGCTTGGGAGCGGGAGCTGAGTATGAGCAGTTCTTC. This gives the protein CASSLGAGAEYEQFF.

The chain links TRBV18 to TRBJ2-7; 11 bases align to TRBD1. The V segment lost 4 bases and the J segment 2 bases; nucleotides outside the gene matches: 10. This CDR3 is 17 amino acids long. Germline assignment: CDR1 KGHSH and CDR2 LQKENI. The CDR3 reads CASSLNLPGQGAYEQYF. The CDR3 coding sequence is TGTGCCAGCTCACTTAACCTTCCGGGACAGGGGGCCTACGAGCAGTACTTC.

The chain combines TRBV11-3 with TRBJ2-1; the match to TRBD2 covers 13 bases. The length of the CDR3 is 16 residues. Losses at the gene ends were 3 bases for V and 6 bases for J; bases not matched to a gene: 5. Germline CDR1 SGHNT, CDR2 YENEEA. The CDR3 loop is CASSFSGTSGINEQFF. In nucleotides, the CDR3 is TGTGCCAGCAGCTTCTCCGGGACTAGCGGGATCAATGAGCAGTTCTTC.

The V and J genes are TRBV19 and TRBJ2-7, with TRBD2 matching 10 bases. Unmatched junction bases numbered 12, after V lost 4 bases and J lost 6 bases. The CDR3 runs to 16 residues. From germline, CDR1 is LNHDA and CDR2 SQIVND (reference sequence). CDR3 amino acids: CASSTTRLAGLVEQYF. The CDR3, as DNA: TGTGCCAGTAGTACAACAAGACTAGCGGGTCTTGTCGAGCAGTACTTC. The full variable domain, in which reference TRBV19 and TRBJ2-7 provide the parts outside the CDR3, is DGGITQSPKYLFRKEGQNVTLSCEQNLNHDAMYWYRQDPGQGLRLIYYSQIVNDFQKGDIAEGYSVSREKKESFPLTVTSAQKNPTAFYLCASSTTRLAGLVEQYFGPGTRLTVT.

The chain links TRBV19 to TRBJ2-3; D is tentatively TRBD1 or TRBD2 (6 bases each). Germline V gene lookup returns CDR1 LNHDA and CDR2 SQIVND (reference sequence). The length of the CDR3 is 13 residues. Trimming cost V 5 bases and J 7 bases, with 13 bases left between them. The CDR3 coding sequence is TGTGCCAGTAGTGCGGTAGGGGGGAATACGCAGTATTTT. This gives the protein CASSAVGGNTQYF.

The genes are TRBV5-1 and TRBJ2-6; 8 nucleotides agree with TRBD2. Germline V gene sequence: CDR1 SGHRS, CDR2 YFSETQ. J gave up 4 bases and V 6 bases, and 9 bases lay outside the gene matches. The CDR3 runs 16 residues. CDR3 nucleotide sequence: TGCGCCAGCAACCTGGACGGGGGGGCCGGGGCCAACGTCCTGACTTTC. Its protein product is CASNLDGGAGANVLTF.

This rearrangement joins TRBV6-6 to TRBJ2-7; 9 bases align to TRBD1. CDR3 length: 15 amino acids. The V segment lost 2 bases and the J segment 1 base; nucleotides outside the gene matches: 3. Per the germline V gene, CDR1 is MNHNY and CDR2 is SVGAGI (reference sequence). The CDR3 here is CASSYNRGLSYEQYF. CDR3 bases: TGTGCCAGCAGTTACAACAGGGGGCTGTCCTACGAGCAGTACTTC.

This clone has just one count. The DNA of the CDR3 is TGTGCCAGCAGCGGGGGGAACACCATATATTTT. Protein: CASSGGNTIYF. The chain couples TRBV5-4 to TRBJ1-3; a possible D gene is TRBD1 (5 bases). The germline CDR1 and CDR2 sequences are SGHNT and YYREEE (reference sequence). The CDR3 covers 11 residues. Deletions cut 4 bases from V and 7 bases from J, with 6 bases between.

The chain carries TRBV7-3 and TRBJ2-1, with TRBD2 identical over 14 bases. Germline V CDR1 and CDR2: SGHTA, FQGTGA. V shed 5 bases, J shed 2 bases, and the junction held 2 bases outside the gene matches. This CDR3 is 16 amino acids long. This chain's CDR3 is CASSQGLAGAYNEQFF. CDR3 in DNA: TGTGCCAGCAGCCAGGGACTAGCGGGAGCCTACAATGAGCAGTTCTTC.

The chain carries TRBV6-1 and TRBJ1-1; D gene unclear. Deletions cut 5 bases from V and 8 bases from J, with 12 bases between. Germline values: CDR1 MNHNS, CDR2 SASEGT. The CDR3 loop spans 12 amino acids. The CDR3 is CASSPFRAEAFF. CDR3 bases: TGTGCCAGCAGTCCTTTTAGGGCCGAAGCTTTCTTT.

This chain uses TRBV29-1 with TRBJ1-2; TRBD1 might be the D (5 bases). The CDR3 runs 14 residues. Germline V gives CDR1 SQVTM, CDR2 ANQGSEA. The ends were cut back, 6 bases at V and 10 bases at J, with 24 bases in the middle. CDR3 protein: CSVDSAWDLGVYTF. In nucleotides, the CDR3 is TGCAGCGTAGACTCAGCCTGGGACCTCGGGGTCTACACCTTC.

The rearrangement uses TRBV21-1 and TRBJ2-1. TRBV21-1 is described as a pseudogene. The CDR3 spans 16 residues. This CDR3 reads CASRLATGPAYNEQFF. The CDR3 DNA reads as TGTGCCAGCAGGTTAGCTACGGGACCAGCCTACAATGAGCAGTTCTTC.

The chain combines TRBV6-1 with TRBJ2-7; the match to TRBD2 covers 10 bases. CDR1 is MNHNS, CDR2 SASEGT, per germline. The CDR3 has 15 residues. The J segment lost 4 bases and the V segment lost 6 bases, leaving 9 bases of the junction unmatched. In DNA, the CDR3 is TGTGCCAGCAGGGGACGGGGTAGCGGGAGGTACGAGCAGTACTTC. This translates into CASRGRGSGRYEQYF.

The genes are TRBV27 and TRBJ1-1; D might be TRBD1 (6 bases). Trimming left V 6 bases short and J 0 bases short, with 11 bases between. In germline, CDR1 is MNHEY, CDR2 SMNVEV (reference sequence). The CDR3 length is 14 residues. The CDR3 bases are TGTGCCAGCAGCCCTCAGGGGTTGAACACTGAAGCTTTCTTT. Encoded protein: CASSPQGLNTEAFF.

The chain joins TRBV19 to TRBJ2-6, with TRBD1 identical over 7 bases. The trim removed 5 bases at V and 0 bases at J, leaving 10 bases unmatched. The CDR3 totals 18 residues. In germline, CDR1 is LNHDA, CDR2 SQIVND (reference sequence). CDR3 coding DNA: TGTGCCAGTAGTGCCCTGGGGACAGTTTTCTCTGGGGCCAACGTCCTGACTTTC. Amino acids: CASSALGTVFSGANVLTF.

The J gene is TRBJ1-2, the V gene TRBV6-5, with D perhaps TRBD1 (6 bases). There are 13 residues in the CDR3. Germline-derived CDR1 and CDR2 are MNHEY and SVGAGI. V lost 5 bases, J lost 8 bases, and 15 bases lay in between. The DNA of the CDR3 is TGTGCCAGCAGTCCACAGGATAGGGGGGGCTACACCTTC. As protein: CASSPQDRGGYTF.